This entry lists 16 T cell receptor beta chains sequenced from one sample in a study of long-term antiretroviral therapy in people with HIV. A v3.0 immunoSEQ assay was performed at survey level. Profiling relied on immunoSEQ multiplex PCR, and the TCRdb table lists in-frame clones only, not all of them. This table holds about 22,000 clones, roughly 82% found once. The starting material was unsorted PBMCs, obtained about 6.1 years after starting antiretroviral therapy. The source of these receptors is a man younger than 45 with HIV.

The J gene is TRBJ1-4, the V gene TRBV6-5; TRBD1 agrees at 7 bases. The germline V gene has CDR1 MNHEY and CDR2 SVGAGI. This CDR3 has 15 residues. The junction had 11 bases not matched to a gene; V was cut back by 6 bases and J by 7 bases. The CDR3 here is CASRSEGASGEKLFF. The CDR3 DNA is TGTGCCAGCAGATCCGAGGGGGCTTCGGGTGAAAAACTGTTTTTT.

V usage is TRBV30 and J usage is TRBJ1-6, with TRBD1 matching 11 bases. Germline values: CDR1 GTSNPN, CDR2 SVGIG (reference sequence). The junction had 13 bases not matched to a gene; V was cut back by 3 bases and J by 12 bases. CDR3 length equals 16 residues. CDR3 in DNA: TGTGCCTGGAGACACGGGACAGGGGGTCGGTCTGGACCCCTCCACTTT. It yields the protein CAWRHGTGGRSGPLHF.

This clone has just a few counts. The genes are TRBV28 and TRBJ2-7; 7 bases match TRBD2. V shed 4 bases and J 5 bases; nucleotides not matched to a gene: 5. Germline V gives CDR1 MDHEN, CDR2 SYDVKM. The CDR3 runs 13 residues. CDR3 sequence (DNA): TGTGCCAGCAGTTCTCCGGGGAGGGACGAGCAGTACTTC. Its protein product is CASSSPGRDEQYF.

The CDR3 loop is CASSSGRALDEQFF. CDR3 DNA: TGTGCCAGCAGTAGCGGGAGGGCCTTGGATGAGCAGTTCTTC. The chain joins TRBV7-6 to TRBJ2-1; TRBD2 aligns across 11 bases. With 6 bases clipped from V and 8 bases from J, the junction kept 6 bases outside the gene matches. CDR3 length: 14 residues. The V gene's germline CDR1 is SGHVS and CDR2 FNYEAQ.

This sequence joins TRBV18 and TRBJ2-3; 9 positions match TRBD2. V dropped 5 bases and J dropped 2; count of bases not matched to a gene: 5. The CDR3 contains 15 residues. Germline values: CDR1 KGHSH, CDR2 LQKENI. The CDR3 loop is CASSKRGDPTDTQYF. In DNA form, the CDR3 reads TGTGCCAGCTCAAAGCGGGGGGACCCCACAGATACGCAGTATTTT.

V gene TRBV14 combines with J gene TRBJ1-1; D perhaps matches TRBD1 (6 bases). Trimming left V 1 base short and J 4 bases short, with 16 bases between. In germline, CDR1 is SGHDN, CDR2 FVKESK. The CDR3 length is 16 residues. CDR3 loop: CASSQGQIRGGTEAFF. The CDR3 nucleotides are TGTGCCAGCAGCCAAGGACAGATAAGGGGGGGCACTGAAGCTTTCTTT.

On this clone itself: Additional DNA sequences in this sample encode the identical CDR3. V and J are TRBV5-8 and TRBJ1-3; unclear D gene. V lost 2 bases and J lost 1, with 7 bases in between. The CDR3 consists of 14 residues. The germline CDR1 and CDR2 sequences are SGHTS and YDEGEE. The chain's CDR3 is CASSFQGSGNTIYF. In DNA, the CDR3 is TGTGCCAGCAGCTTCCAAGGTTCTGGAAACACCATATATTTT.

This sequence joins TRBV27 and TRBJ2-3; 7 bases agree with TRBD2. The junction had 5 bases not matched to a gene; V was cut back by 3 bases and J by 2 bases. Germline CDR1 reads MNHEY; CDR2 reads SMNVEV (reference sequence). The CDR3 runs to 15 residues. CDR3 DNA: TGTGCCAGCAGTTTTTTTGGGGGGGTCACAGATACGCAGTATTTT. It yields the protein CASSFFGGVTDTQYF.

CDR3 sequence reads: CASSTGTDLLYNEQFF. CDR3 nucleotide sequence: TGTGCCAGCAGCACCGGGACAGACCTCCTCTACAATGAGCAGTTCTTC. The chain combines TRBV7-9 with TRBJ2-1; TRBD1 matches at 7 bases. V dropped 5 bases and J dropped 3; count of bases not matched to a gene: 10. Germline lookup yields CDR1 SEHNR and CDR2 FQNEAQ (reference sequence). The CDR3 contains 16 residues.

The chain recombines TRBV5-1 with TRBJ2-1; a possible D gene is TRBD2 (6 bases). The CDR3 is 16 residues long. Trimming pared 1 base from V and 1 base from J, leaving 12 bases between. Germline CDR1 SGHRS, CDR2 YFSETQ. This CDR3 reads CASSLRARESYNEQFF. CDR3 coding DNA: TGCGCCAGCAGCTTGCGGGCACGGGAGTCCTACAATGAGCAGTTCTTC.

The rearrangement joins TRBV7-2 to TRBJ2-3; D tentatively fits TRBD1 or TRBD2 (5 bases each). CDR3 length: 14 amino acids. CDR1 and CDR2 from the germline V gene are SGHTA and FQGNSA. V was cut by 5 bases and J by 3 bases, with 12 bases left in between. The CDR3 reads CASSRDVLTDTQYF. CDR3 coding DNA: TGTGCCAGCAGCCGGGACGTTTTAACAGATACGCAGTATTTT.

The chain is built from TRBV30 and TRBJ2-3, with 9 bases matching TRBD2. Germline V gives CDR1 GTSNPN, CDR2 SVGIG (reference sequence). The CDR3 contains 14 residues. J gave up 1 base and V 5 bases, and 4 bases lay outside the gene matches. The CDR3 protein is CAWRIAGGTDTQYF. As DNA, the CDR3 is TGTGCCTGGCGGATAGCGGGGGGCACAGATACGCAGTATTTT.

The chain carries TRBV25-1 and TRBJ2-1; 7 nucleotides line up with TRBD1. V dropped 10 bases and J dropped 0; count of bases not matched to a gene: 6. Germline assignment: CDR1 MGHDK and CDR2 SYGVNS. This CDR3 is built from 14 residues. In nucleotides, the CDR3 is TGTGCCACCATCAGGGGGAGCTCCTACAATGAGCAGTTCTTC. Encoded protein: CATIRGSSYNEQFF.

This chain links TRBV15 with TRBJ2-1; 11 bases are shared with TRBD2. The germline V gene has CDR1 LNHNV and CDR2 YYDKDF (reference sequence). The V and J ends lost 0 bases and 5 bases, in that order; junction bases with no gene match: 3. This CDR3 comprises 16 residues. In nucleotides, the CDR3 is TGTGCCACCAGCAGAGATAGACTAGCGGGAAACAATGAGCAGTTCTTC. Its translation: CATSRDRLAGNNEQFF.

The V and J genes are TRBV7-8 and TRBJ2-3; 7 bases line up with TRBD1. The germline V gene has CDR1 SGHVS and CDR2 FQNEAQ. J gave up 10 bases and V 2 bases, and 3 bases lay outside the gene matches. This CDR3 is 12 amino acids long. The CDR3 nucleotides are TGTGCCAGCAGCTTATCCGGACAGGCGCAGTATTTT. Its protein product is CASSLSGQAQYF.

The J gene is TRBJ2-7, the V gene TRBV4-3; the D gene is possibly TRBD1 (6 bases). Germline loops: CDR1 LGHNA, CDR2 YSLEER. V lost 0 bases to trimming and J lost 7 bases, with 10 bases between them. There are 13 residues in the CDR3. The CDR3 nucleotides are TGCGCCAGCAGCCAAGAGGCGGACAGAGAGCAGTACTTC. As protein: CASSQEADREQYF.